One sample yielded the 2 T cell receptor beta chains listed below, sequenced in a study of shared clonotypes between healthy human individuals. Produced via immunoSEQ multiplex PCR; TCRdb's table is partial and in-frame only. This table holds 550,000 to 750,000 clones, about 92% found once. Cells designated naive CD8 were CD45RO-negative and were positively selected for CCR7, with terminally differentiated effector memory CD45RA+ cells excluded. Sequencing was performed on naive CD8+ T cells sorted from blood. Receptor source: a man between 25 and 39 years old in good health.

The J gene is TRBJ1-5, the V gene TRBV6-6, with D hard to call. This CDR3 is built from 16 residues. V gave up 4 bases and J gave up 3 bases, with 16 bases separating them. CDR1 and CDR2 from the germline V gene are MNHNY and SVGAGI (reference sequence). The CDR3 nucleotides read TGTGCCAGCAGTTTCCTCCGGACCGCGGTCAATCAGCCCCAGCATTTT. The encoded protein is CASSFLRTAVNQPQHF.

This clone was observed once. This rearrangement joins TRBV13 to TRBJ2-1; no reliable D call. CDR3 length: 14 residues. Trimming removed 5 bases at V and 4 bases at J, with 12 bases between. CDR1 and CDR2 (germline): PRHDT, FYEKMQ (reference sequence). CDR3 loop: CASSHRVNYNEQFF. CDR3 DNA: TGTGCCAGCAGCCATAGAGTTAATTACAATGAGCAGTTCTTC.